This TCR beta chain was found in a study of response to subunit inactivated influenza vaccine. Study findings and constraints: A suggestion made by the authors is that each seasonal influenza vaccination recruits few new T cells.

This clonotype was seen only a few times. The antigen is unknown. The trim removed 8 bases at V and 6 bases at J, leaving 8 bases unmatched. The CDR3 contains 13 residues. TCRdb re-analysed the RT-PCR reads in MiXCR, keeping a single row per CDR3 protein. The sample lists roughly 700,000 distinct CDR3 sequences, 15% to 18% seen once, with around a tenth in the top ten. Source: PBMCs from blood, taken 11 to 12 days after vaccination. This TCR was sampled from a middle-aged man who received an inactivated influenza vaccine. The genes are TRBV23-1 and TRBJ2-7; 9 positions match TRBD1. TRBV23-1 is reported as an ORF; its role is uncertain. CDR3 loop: CASARDRDREQYF. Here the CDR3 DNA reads TGCGCCAGCGCCCGGGACAGGGACCGCGAGCAGTACTTC.